This TCR beta chain stems from a study of blood T cell repertoires in COVID-19. Seattle's cohort entered during active infection and was followed longitudinally. Profiled with immunoSEQ multiplex PCR; TCRdb holds only in-frame clones, not every one. Here the sample spans some 300,000 clones, almost 90% being singletons. The CDR3 runs to 13 residues. Germline V gives CDR1 LNHDA, CDR2 SQIVND (reference sequence). V dropped 5 bases and J dropped 1 base, with 9 bases sitting between them. Sequencing was carried out using peripheral blood. This TCR came from a woman aged 40 to 50 with COVID-19, enrolled during active disease. The V gene is TRBV19, the J gene TRBJ2-7, with D uncertain. CDR3 loop: CASSVQASYEQYF. For the CDR3, the DNA is TGTGCCAGTAGTGTTCAGGCTTCCTACGAGCAGTACTTC.